These 14 T cell receptor beta chains came from one sample sequenced in a study of T-cell memory formation after mild COVID-19. Each CDR3 protein is one row after TCRdb ran MiXCR on the 5' RACE reads. The sample shows 300,000 to 350,000 distinct CDR3 sequences, more than 13% of them seen only once. Sequencing was carried out using PBMCs or a T cell subset sorted from them (not recorded which). All receptors derive from a man aged 18 to 35 who had mild COVID-19 (a few samples of this study predate the infection). Cell type and time point are not known.

This clonotype occurred a few times. This chain joins TRBV29-1 and TRBJ2-5; D possibly matches TRBD1 or TRBD2 (5 bases each). There are 16 residues in the CDR3. V dropped 5 bases and J dropped 1 base, with 20 bases sitting between them. CDR1 is SQVTM, CDR2 ANQGSEA, per germline. CDR3 in DNA: TGCAGCGTTTCCGGGGCCCTCATACCATCCCAAGAGACCCAGTACTTC. Translated: CSVSGALIPSQETQYF.

The table lists this clonotype with a few counts. The gene calls are TRBV6-5 and TRBJ1-2, with TRBD1 matching 7 bases. Germline V gives CDR1 MNHEY, CDR2 SVGAGI. The CDR3 length is 14 residues. The V gene end was trimmed by 2 bases and the J gene end by 7 bases; junction bases not matched to a gene: 7. The CDR3 here is CASSYGTGVGGYTF. The DNA for the CDR3 is TGTGCCAGCAGTTACGGAACAGGGGTGGGTGGCTACACCTTC.

This clonotype was recorded at least ten times. V is TRBV7-2 and J is TRBJ1-4, with D maybe TRBD1 (6 bases). Germline V CDR1 and CDR2: SGHTA, FQGNSA. This CDR3 region has 14 residues. Trimming left V 2 bases short and J 8 bases short, with 12 bases between. The CDR3 loop is CASSLTGSGEKLFF. The CDR3 coding sequence is TGTGCCAGCAGCTTAACAGGGTCCGGAGAAAAACTGTTTTTT.

This clonotype was picked up a small number of times. CDR3 coding DNA: TGTGCCAGCATCCAGGGGGTCAATGAAGCTTTCTTT. It yields the protein CASIQGVNEAFF. The chain couples TRBV2 to TRBJ1-1, with 7 bases aligning to TRBD1. Trimming at V came to 7 bases and at J to 7 bases, leaving 6 bases not matched to a gene. Germline V lookup: CDR1 SNHLY, CDR2 FYNNEI. CDR3 length equals 12 residues.

This clonotype turned up a few times. The chain combines TRBV12-3 or TRBV12-4 with TRBJ2-7; no reliable D call. The V gene lost 7 bases and the J gene lost 0 bases, with 13 bases spanning the gap. The CDR3 is 14 residues long. This CDR3 reads CASKAPGSSYEQYF. The DNA for the CDR3 is TGTGCCAGCAAGGCCCCAGGTAGCTCCTACGAGCAGTACTTC.

This clonotype has more than one count but fewer than ten. This rearrangement joins TRBV5-1 to TRBJ1-1; TRBD1 agrees at 12 bases. Per germline, CDR1 SGHRS and CDR2 YFSETQ. This CDR3 region has 16 residues. V lost 3 bases, J lost 7 bases, and 10 bases stayed unmatched. The CDR3 sequence is CASSSGQGASYYEAFF. As DNA, the CDR3 is TGCGCCAGCAGCTCGGGACAGGGGGCGAGTTACTATGAAGCTTTCTTT.

There are many counts of this clonotype. V usage is TRBV10-3 and J usage is TRBJ2-1, with 11 positions matching TRBD2. Germline V lookup: CDR1 ENHRY, CDR2 SYGVKD. The CDR3 covers 17 residues. The V segment lost 6 bases and the J segment 10 bases; nucleotides outside the gene matches: 17. CDR3 in DNA: TGTGCCATCAGCGACCACGGGCTAGCGGGGGGCCAAGGGGAGCAGTTCTTC. This gives the protein CAISDHGLAGGQGEQFF.

The chain links TRBV12-3 or TRBV12-4 to TRBJ1-6, with TRBD1 matching 8 bases. Trimming removed 7 bases from V and 9 bases from J; junction bases left unmatched: 11. This CDR3 region has 15 residues. The CDR3 nucleotides are TGTGCCAGCACCTCCCGACAGGGGAGTGCTTCACCCCTCCACTTT. It specifies CASTSRQGSASPLHF.

This clonotype was seen a handful of times. This rearrangement joins TRBV12-3 or TRBV12-4 to TRBJ2-5; the D is unclear. Trimming cost V 3 bases and J 3 bases, with 5 bases left between them. CDR3 length: 12 amino acids. The CDR3 nucleotides are TGTGCCAGCAGTTTCCCGGAAGAGACCCAGTACTTC. It translates to CASSFPEETQYF.

The table lists this clonotype with a few counts. V is TRBV14 and J is TRBJ2-3, with D perhaps TRBD2 (6 bases). CDR1 SGHDN and CDR2 FVKESK come from the germline V gene. The CDR3 is 15 amino acids. Trimming removed 1 base at V and 6 bases at J, with 14 bases between. The chain's CDR3 is CASSQAGEWGDTQYF. The CDR3 nucleotides read TGTGCCAGCAGCCAAGCGGGGGAGTGGGGTGATACGCAGTATTTT.

This clonotype was detected a few times. The chain couples TRBV4-2 to TRBJ2-5; no clear D. Trimming took off 5 bases at V and 1 base at J, with 14 bases between the two ends. Per germline, CDR1 LGHNA and CDR2 YNFKEQ. CDR3 length: 15 residues. The CDR3 here is CASSEPGSSQETQYF. CDR3 nucleotide sequence: TGTGCCAGCAGCGAACCCGGGTCCAGCCAAGAGACCCAGTACTTC.

The chain recombines TRBV29-1 with TRBJ1-2; D perhaps matches TRBD1 (5 bases). The CDR3 contains 12 residues. V lost 3 bases and J lost 4, with 9 bases in between. The germline CDR1 and CDR2 sequences are SQVTM and ANQGSEA. This CDR3 is CSVERDLYGYTF. In DNA form, the CDR3 reads TGCAGCGTTGAGCGGGACCTCTATGGCTACACCTTC.

The rearrangement links TRBV29-1 to TRBJ2-1; D remains unclear. Germline CDR1 SQVTM, CDR2 ANQGSEA. With 2 bases removed from V and 8 bases from J, the gap between germline ends came to 7 bases. The CDR3 is 11 residues long. DNA of the CDR3: TGCAGCGTTGAAAGGTGGGATGAGCAGTTCTTC. Translation: CSVERWDEQFF.

The chain combines TRBV7-2 with TRBJ2-5; the D is unclear. With 5 bases removed from V and 7 bases from J, the gap between germline ends came to 11 bases. This CDR3 is 12 amino acids long. The V gene's germline CDR1 is SGHTA and CDR2 FQGNSA. CDR3 in amino acids: CASSLYLGTQYF. In nucleotides, the CDR3 is TGTGCCAGCAGCCTGTACCTGGGGACCCAGTACTTC.